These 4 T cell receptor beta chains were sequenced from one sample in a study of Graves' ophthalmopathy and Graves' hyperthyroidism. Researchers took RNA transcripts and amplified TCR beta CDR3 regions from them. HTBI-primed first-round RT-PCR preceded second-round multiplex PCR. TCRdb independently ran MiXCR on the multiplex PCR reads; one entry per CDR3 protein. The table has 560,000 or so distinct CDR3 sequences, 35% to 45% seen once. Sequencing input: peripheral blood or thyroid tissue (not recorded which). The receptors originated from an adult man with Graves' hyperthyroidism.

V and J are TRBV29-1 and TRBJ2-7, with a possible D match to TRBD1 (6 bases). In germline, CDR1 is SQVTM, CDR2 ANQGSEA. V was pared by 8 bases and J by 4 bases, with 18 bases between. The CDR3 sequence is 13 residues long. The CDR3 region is CSFGLQGPYEQYF. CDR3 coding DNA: TGCAGCTTTGGTCTACAGGGCCCTTACGAGCAGTACTTC.

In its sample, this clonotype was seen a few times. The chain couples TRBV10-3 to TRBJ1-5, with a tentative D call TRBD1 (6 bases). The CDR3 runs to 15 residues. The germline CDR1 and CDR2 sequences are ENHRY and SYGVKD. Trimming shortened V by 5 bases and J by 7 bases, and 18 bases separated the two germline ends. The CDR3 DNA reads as TGTGCCATCAGTAAGGGGGGCAGGTACGAGCAGCCCCAGCATTTT. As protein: CAISKGGRYEQPQHF.

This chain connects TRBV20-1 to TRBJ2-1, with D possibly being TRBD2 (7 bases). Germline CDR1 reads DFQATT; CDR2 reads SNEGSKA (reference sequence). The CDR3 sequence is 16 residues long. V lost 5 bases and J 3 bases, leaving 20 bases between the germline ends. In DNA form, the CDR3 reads TGCAGTGCTCCTCCGGGGGGCGGTGGATTCTACAATGAGCAGTTCTTC. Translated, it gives CSAPPGGGGFYNEQFF.

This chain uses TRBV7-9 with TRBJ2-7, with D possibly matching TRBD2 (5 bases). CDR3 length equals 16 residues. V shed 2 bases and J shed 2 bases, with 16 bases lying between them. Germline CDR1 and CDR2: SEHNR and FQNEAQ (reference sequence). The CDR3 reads CASSLSGSSKTYEQYF. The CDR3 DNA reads TGTGCCAGCAGCTTAAGCGGCTCGTCGAAGACCTACGAGCAGTACTTC.